These 4 T cell receptor beta chains came from one sample sequenced in a study of blood T cells in healthy people across ages. Then a second PCR, running roughly 7 to 11 cycles, was carried out with a sample-barcoded 5' primer and a J-beta primer mix. Via MiXCR, TCRdb re-called the 5' RACE reads, giving one row per CDR3 protein. Altogether some 1.8 million distinct CDR3 sequences are present, about two fifths being singletons, with the ten largest covering roughly 23%. The sample comprised blood. The receptors here all came from a human donor in good health.

This sequence joins TRBV7-8 and TRBJ2-2; D perhaps matches TRBD2 (6 bases). Germline assignment: CDR1 SGHVS and CDR2 FQNEAQ. V lost 3 bases and J 0 bases, leaving 11 bases between the germline ends. This CDR3 region has 16 residues. The CDR3 coding sequence is TGTGCCAGCAGCTTGTTTACTAGCACGAACACCGGGGAGCTGTTTTTT. It is translated as CASSLFTSTNTGELFF.

This clonotype was seen more than once but under ten times. The gene calls are TRBV7-2 and TRBJ2-5, with D maybe TRBD2 (7 bases). The germline V gene has CDR1 SGHTA and CDR2 FQGNSA. Trimming shortened V by 3 bases and J by 4 bases, and 15 bases separated the two germline ends. This CDR3 spans 15 amino acids. The CDR3 is CASSLGGHYGETQYF. The CDR3 DNA reads TGTGCCAGCAGCTTGGGGGGGCACTACGGAGAGACCCAGTACTTC.

The V call is TRBV18, the J call TRBJ2-3; 10 bases agree with TRBD1. This CDR3 has 19 residues. The junction had 13 bases not matched to a gene; V was cut back by 2 bases and J by 2 bases. CDR1 is KGHSH, CDR2 LQKENI, per germline. The CDR3 reads CASSPSGTGEEATTDTQYF. The CDR3 DNA follows: TGTGCCAGCTCACCATCTGGGACAGGGGAAGAGGCCACCACAGATACGCAGTATTTT.

The CDR3 sequence: CSALTGLADTQYF. The CDR3 nucleotides read TGCAGTGCCCTGACTGGCTTGGCAGATACGCAGTATTTT. The chain recombines TRBV20-1 with TRBJ2-3; D unresolved. Trimming took off 6 bases at V and 4 bases at J, with 14 bases between the two ends. This CDR3 has 13 amino acids. Germline V gives CDR1 DFQATT, CDR2 SNEGSKA (reference sequence).